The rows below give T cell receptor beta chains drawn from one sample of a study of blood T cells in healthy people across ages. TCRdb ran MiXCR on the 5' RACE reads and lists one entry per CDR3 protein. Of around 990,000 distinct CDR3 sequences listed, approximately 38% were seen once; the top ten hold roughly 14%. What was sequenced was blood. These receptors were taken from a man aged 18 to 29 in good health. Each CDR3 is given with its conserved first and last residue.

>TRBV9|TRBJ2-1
CASSPGGTDNEQFF
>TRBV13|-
CASSTPGTGFYNEQYF
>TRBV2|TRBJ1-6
CASSPLTGVNSPLHF
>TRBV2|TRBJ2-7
CASNPRGQLYEQYF
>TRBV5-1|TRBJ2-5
CASSYQGAEETQYF
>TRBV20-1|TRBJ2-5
CSALGPGLVEQYF
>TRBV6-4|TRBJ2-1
CASSEYRVAVYNEQFF
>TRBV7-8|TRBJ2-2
CASSLPTGSTGELFF
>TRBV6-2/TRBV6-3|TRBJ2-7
CASSYSSGREYDYEQYF
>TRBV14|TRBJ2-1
CASSGQGQISYNEQFF
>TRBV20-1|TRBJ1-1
CSARDDRGLMNTEAFF
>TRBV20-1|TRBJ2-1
CSARGLADNYNEQFF
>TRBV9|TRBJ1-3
CASSSKRQHPNTIYF
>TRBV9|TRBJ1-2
CASSEAEVNYGYTF
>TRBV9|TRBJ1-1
CASSTRGTTEAFF
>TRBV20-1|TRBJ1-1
CSAARDRRNTEAFF
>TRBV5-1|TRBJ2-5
CASSNSGVRYQETQYF
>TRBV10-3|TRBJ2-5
CAISEGVAGTQYF
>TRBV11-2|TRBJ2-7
CASSLGSGLHEQYF
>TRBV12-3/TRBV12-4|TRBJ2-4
CASRDPAKNIQYF
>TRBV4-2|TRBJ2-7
CASSQEPGRDGRASYNEQYF
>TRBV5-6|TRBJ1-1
CASSSGTGYPNTEAFF
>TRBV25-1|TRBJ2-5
CASSIQGGGETQYF
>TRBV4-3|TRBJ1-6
CASSQDGRSYNSPLHF
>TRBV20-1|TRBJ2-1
CSARGGANYNEQFF
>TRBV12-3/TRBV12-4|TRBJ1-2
CASSAGGGYGYTF
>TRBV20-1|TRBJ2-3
CSARGDRGISSTDTQYF
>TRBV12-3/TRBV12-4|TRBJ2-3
CASSFARGGQADTRYF
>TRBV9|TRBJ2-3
CASSVNADTQYF
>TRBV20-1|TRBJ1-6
CSARVQAPTYNSPLHF
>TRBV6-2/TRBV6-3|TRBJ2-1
CASRPAGLAGNNEQFF
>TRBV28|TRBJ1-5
CASIPGGVGQPQHF
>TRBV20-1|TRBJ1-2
CSASLTGGINYGYTF
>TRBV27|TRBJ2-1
CASSLAGGLYNEQFF
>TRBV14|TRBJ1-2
CASSQEDGYTF
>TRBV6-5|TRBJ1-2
CASSYLGRGGYGYTF
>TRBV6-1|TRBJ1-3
CASSDDGDPRNTIYF
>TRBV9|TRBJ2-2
CASSALFGELFF
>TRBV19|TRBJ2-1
CATKDPSSYNEQFF
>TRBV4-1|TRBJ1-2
CASSHDDTHGYGYTF
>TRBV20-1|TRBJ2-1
CRALRGPNSGNEQFF